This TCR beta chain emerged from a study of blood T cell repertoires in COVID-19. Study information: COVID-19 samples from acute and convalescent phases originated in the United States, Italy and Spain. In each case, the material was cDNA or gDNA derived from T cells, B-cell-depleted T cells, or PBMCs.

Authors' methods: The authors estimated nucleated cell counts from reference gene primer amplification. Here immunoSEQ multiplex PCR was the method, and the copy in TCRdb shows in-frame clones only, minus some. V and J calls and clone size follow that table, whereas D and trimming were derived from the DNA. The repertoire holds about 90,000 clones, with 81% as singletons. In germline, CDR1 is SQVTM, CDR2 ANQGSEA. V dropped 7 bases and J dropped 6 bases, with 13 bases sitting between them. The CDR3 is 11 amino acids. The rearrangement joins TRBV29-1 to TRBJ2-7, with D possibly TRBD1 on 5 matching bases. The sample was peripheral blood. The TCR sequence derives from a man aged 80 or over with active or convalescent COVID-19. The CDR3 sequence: CSAIDSSEQYF. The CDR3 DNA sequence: TGCAGCGCCATTGACAGCAGCGAGCAGTACTTC.